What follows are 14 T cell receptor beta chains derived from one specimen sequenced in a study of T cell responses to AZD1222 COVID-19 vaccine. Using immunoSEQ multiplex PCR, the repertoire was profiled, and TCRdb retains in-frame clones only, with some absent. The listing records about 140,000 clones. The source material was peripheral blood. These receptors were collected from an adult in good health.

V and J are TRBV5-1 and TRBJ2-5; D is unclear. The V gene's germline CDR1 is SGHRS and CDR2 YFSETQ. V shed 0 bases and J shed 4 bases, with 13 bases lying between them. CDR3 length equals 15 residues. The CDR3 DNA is TGCGCCAGCAGCTTGGGCGACTCCCGGGCAGAGACCCAGTACTTC. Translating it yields CASSLGDSRAETQYF.

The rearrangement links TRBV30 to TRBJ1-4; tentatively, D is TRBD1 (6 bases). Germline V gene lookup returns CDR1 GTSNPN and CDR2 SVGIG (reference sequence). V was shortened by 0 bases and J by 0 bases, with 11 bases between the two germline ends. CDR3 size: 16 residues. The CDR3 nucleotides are TGTGCCTGGAGTGTGGAGGGGGGCGCAACTAATGAAAAACTGTTTTTT. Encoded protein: CAWSVEGGATNEKLFF.

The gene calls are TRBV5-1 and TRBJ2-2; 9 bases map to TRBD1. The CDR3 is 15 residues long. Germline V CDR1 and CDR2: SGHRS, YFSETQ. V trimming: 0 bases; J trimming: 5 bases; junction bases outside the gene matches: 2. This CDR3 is CASSLAGTGTGELFF. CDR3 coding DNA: TGCGCCAGCAGCTTGGCCGGGACAGGGACCGGGGAGCTGTTTTTT.

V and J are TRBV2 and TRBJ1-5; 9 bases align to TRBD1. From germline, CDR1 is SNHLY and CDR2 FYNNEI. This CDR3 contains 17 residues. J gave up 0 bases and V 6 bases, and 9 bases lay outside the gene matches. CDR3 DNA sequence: TGTGCCAGCAGAGGACAGGGGTCATGGAGTAGCAATCAGCCCCAGCATTTT. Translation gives CASRGQGSWSSNQPQHF.

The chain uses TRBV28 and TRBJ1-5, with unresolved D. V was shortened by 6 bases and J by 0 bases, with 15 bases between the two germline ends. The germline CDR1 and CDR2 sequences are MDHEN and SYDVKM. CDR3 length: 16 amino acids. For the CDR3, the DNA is TGTGCCAGCAGCCTGGCCGGACCGTATAGCAATCAGCCCCAGCATTTT. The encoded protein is CASSLAGPYSNQPQHF.

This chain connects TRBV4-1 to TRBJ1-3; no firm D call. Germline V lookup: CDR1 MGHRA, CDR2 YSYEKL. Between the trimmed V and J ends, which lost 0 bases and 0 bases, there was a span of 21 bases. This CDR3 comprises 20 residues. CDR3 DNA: TGCGCCAGCAGCCAAGATTTTCTAGTCGACGGGAGGGTCTCTGGAAACACCATATATTTT. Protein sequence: CASSQDFLVDGRVSGNTIYF.

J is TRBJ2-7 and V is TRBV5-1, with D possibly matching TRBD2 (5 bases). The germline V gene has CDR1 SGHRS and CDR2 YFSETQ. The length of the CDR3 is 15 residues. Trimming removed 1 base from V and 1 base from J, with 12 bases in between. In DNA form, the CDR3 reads TGCGCCAGCAGCTTGACTGGACCGGGGTCCTACGAGCAGTACTTC. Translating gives CASSLTGPGSYEQYF.

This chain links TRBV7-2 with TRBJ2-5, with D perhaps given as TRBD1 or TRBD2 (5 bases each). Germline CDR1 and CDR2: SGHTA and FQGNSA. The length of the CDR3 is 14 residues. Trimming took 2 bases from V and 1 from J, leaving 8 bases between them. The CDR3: CASSLWGTQETQYF. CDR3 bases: TGTGCCAGCAGCTTATGGGGGACCCAAGAGACCCAGTACTTC.

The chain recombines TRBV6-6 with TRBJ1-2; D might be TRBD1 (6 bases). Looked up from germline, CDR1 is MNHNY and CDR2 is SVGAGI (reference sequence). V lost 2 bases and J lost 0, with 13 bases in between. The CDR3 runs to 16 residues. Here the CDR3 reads CASSYPGTQANYGYTF. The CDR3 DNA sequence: TGTGCCAGCAGTTACCCCGGGACACAGGCTAACTATGGCTACACCTTC.

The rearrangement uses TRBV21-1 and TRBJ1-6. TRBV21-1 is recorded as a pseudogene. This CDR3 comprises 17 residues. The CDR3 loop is CASSHGGPCSYNSPLHF. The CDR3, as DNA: TGTGCCAGCAGCCACGGGGGGCCCTGCTCCTATAATTCACCCCTCCACTTT.

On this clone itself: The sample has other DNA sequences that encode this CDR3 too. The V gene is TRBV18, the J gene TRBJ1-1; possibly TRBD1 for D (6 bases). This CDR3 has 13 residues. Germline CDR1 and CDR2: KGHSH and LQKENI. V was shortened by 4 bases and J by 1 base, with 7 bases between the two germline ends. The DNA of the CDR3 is TGTGCCAGCTCACTGGGACAGAACACTGAAGCTTTCTTT. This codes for CASSLGQNTEAFF.

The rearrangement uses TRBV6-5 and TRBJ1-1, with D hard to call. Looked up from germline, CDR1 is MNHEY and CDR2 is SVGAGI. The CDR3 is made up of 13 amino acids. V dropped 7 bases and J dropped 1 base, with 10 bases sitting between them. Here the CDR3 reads CASINEQNTEAFF. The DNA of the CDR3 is TGTGCCAGCATTAACGAACAGAACACTGAAGCTTTCTTT.

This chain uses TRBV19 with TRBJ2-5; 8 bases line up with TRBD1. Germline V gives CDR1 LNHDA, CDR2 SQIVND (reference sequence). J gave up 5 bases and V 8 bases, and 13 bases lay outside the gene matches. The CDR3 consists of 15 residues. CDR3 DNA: TGTGCCAGTTCGACAGGGGTGGCCCCTGGGGAGACCCAGTACTTC. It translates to CASSTGVAPGETQYF.

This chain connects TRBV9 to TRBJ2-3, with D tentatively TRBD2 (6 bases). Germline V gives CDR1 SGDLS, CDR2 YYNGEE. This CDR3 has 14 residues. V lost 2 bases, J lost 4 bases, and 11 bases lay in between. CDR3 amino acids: CASSVQGGSDTQYF. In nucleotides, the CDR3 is TGTGCCAGCAGCGTCCAGGGAGGTTCAGATACGCAGTATTTT.